Below, 29 T cell receptor beta chains from the same sample are listed, as sequenced in a study of early T cells in non-severe SARS-CoV-2 infection. TCRdb fed the 5' RACE reads into MiXCR, producing one record per CDR3 protein. The table shows more than 35,000 distinct CDR3 sequences, with 4.5% to 7.5% occurring only once. The material sequenced was whole blood. These receptor sequences come from an adult who was a healthcare worker with PCR-confirmed SARS-CoV-2 infection or an uninfected control (not recorded which).

This clonotype was observed many times. V and J are TRBV7-9 and TRBJ1-4, with D unclear. V was clipped by 3 bases and J by 0 bases, with 8 bases between them. This CDR3 region has 15 residues. Germline CDR1 and CDR2: SEHNR and FQNEAQ (reference sequence). CDR3 amino acids: CASSLAVTTNEKLFF. The CDR3 region has the DNA TGTGCCAGCAGCTTGGCCGTTACAACTAATGAAAAACTGTTTTTT.

This chain joins TRBV7-9 and TRBJ1-1; possibly TRBD1 for D (6 bases). In germline, CDR1 is SEHNR, CDR2 FQNEAQ (reference sequence). V was shortened by 5 bases and J by 10 bases, with 14 bases between the two germline ends. The CDR3 runs to 12 residues. Written as DNA, the CDR3 is TGTGCCAGCAGCCAAACAGGGCCAACAGCTTTCTTT. It translates to CASSQTGPTAFF.

For this clonotype: This may be a read error, as it is one base from a much larger clone. This rearrangement joins TRBV18 to TRBJ2-5; a possible D gene is TRBD2 (5 bases). Germline assignment: CDR1 KGHSH and CDR2 LQKENI. The CDR3 covers 13 residues. DNA of the CDR3: TGTGCCAGCTCGCGATCAATGGGAGAGACCCGGTACTTC. Translated, it gives CASSRSMGETRYF.

This clonotype was seen ten or more times. The V gene is TRBV4-2, the J gene TRBJ2-2; 8 positions agree with TRBD2. Germline V CDR1 and CDR2: LGHNA, YNFKEQ. This CDR3 is 17 amino acids long. Trimming removed 0 bases from V and 2 bases from J; junction bases left unmatched: 5. CDR3 region: CASSQDGGRFNTGELFF. The DNA for the CDR3 is TGTGCCAGCAGCCAAGACGGCGGGAGGTTTAACACCGGGGAGCTGTTTTTT.

This clonotype was counted between two and nine times. This rearrangement joins TRBV19 to TRBJ1-1; 8 nucleotides align to TRBD1. V lost 10 bases, J lost 1 base, and 2 bases stayed unmatched. This CDR3 comprises 12 residues. Germline values: CDR1 LNHDA, CDR2 SQIVND (reference sequence). The CDR3 sequence is CAIGQGNTEAFF. The CDR3 DNA is TGTGCCATAGGACAGGGGAACACTGAAGCTTTCTTT.

This clonotype was seen repeatedly, ten times or more. J is TRBJ2-3 and V is TRBV7-6; TRBD2 agrees at 9 bases. Trimming took 1 base from V and 0 from J; bases not matched to a gene: 2. The CDR3 contains 16 residues. The germline V gene has CDR1 SGHVS and CDR2 FNYEAQ. The CDR3 protein is CASSLVLAGSTDTQYF. The DNA of the CDR3 is TGTGCCAGCAGCTTAGTTCTAGCGGGAAGCACAGATACGCAGTATTTT.

This clonotype ranks as medium-sized (0.01 to 0.1%). This chain joins TRBV19 and TRBJ2-6, with D hard to call. Trimming pared 8 bases from V and 0 bases from J, leaving 8 bases between. Germline lookup yields CDR1 LNHDA and CDR2 SQIVND (reference sequence). The CDR3 spans 14 residues. The CDR3 is CASFVGSGANVLTF. The DNA of the CDR3 is TGTGCCAGTTTTGTCGGCTCTGGGGCCAACGTCCTGACTTTC.

Worth noting for this clonotype: A much more abundant neighbour one base away suggests this may be a read error. The V and J genes are TRBV19 and TRBJ2-2; a possible D gene is TRBD2 (5 bases). CDR3 length: 12 amino acids. Germline-derived CDR1 and CDR2 are LNHDA and SQIVND (reference sequence). The CDR3 DNA reads TGTGCCAGTAGGAAGGGAACCGGGGAGATGTTTTTT. Translated: CASRKGTGEMFF.

CDR3 in DNA: TGCAGTGCTAGATTCCCCCTCGGCGGGTACTCCTACGAGCAGTACTTC. It specifies CSARFPLGGYSYEQYF. The J gene is TRBJ2-7, the V gene TRBV20-1; perhaps TRBD2 as D (5 bases). Trimming removed 2 bases from V and 0 bases from J, with 17 bases in between. Germline V gives CDR1 DFQATT, CDR2 SNEGSKA (reference sequence). This CDR3 contains 16 residues.

There are a few counts of this clonotype. CDR3 DNA sequence: TGTGCCAGCAGCCAACGGGAAATAGTATCACCCCTCCACTTT. Its translation is CASSQREIVSPLHF. The gene calls are TRBV3-1 and TRBJ1-6; D gene uncertain. V was clipped by 2 bases and J by 10 bases, with 12 bases between them. The germline CDR1 and CDR2 sequences are LGHDT and YNNKEL (reference sequence). This CDR3 contains 14 residues.

This clonotype is labeled medium-sized. The V gene is TRBV11-3, the J gene TRBJ2-3, with D unresolved. The CDR3 extends over 13 amino acids. Trimming removed 8 bases at V and 5 bases at J, with 14 bases between. Germline-derived CDR1 and CDR2 are SGHNT and YENEEA. In DNA, the CDR3 is TGTGCCAGCGCGGAGATGTTTGGAGATACGCAGTATTTT. This sequence encodes CASAEMFGDTQYF.

This clonotype was recorded at least ten times. The chain uses TRBV7-6 and TRBJ1-4; TRBD1 aligns across 7 bases. CDR1 SGHVS and CDR2 FNYEAQ come from the germline V gene. V was clipped by 5 bases and J by 4 bases; unmatched bases: 7. The CDR3 runs 15 residues. For the CDR3, the DNA is TGTGCCAGCAGCGCCCGGACAGGACGTAATGAAAAACTGTTTTTT. This codes for CASSARTGRNEKLFF. Looking up the rest from reference TRBV7-6 and TRBJ1-4 gives the full variable domain: GAGVSQSPRYKVTKRGQDVALRCDPISGHVSLYWYRQALGQGPEFLTYFNYEAQQDKSGLPNDRFSAERPEGSISTLTIQRTEQRDSAMYRCASSARTGRNEKLFFGSGTQLSVL.

This clonotype came up many times. The chain recombines TRBV14 with TRBJ2-6; D unclear. With 1 base removed from V and 9 bases from J, the gap between germline ends came to 7 bases. The CDR3 has 13 residues. CDR1 and CDR2 (germline): SGHDN, FVKESK. CDR3 sequence (DNA): TGTGCCAGCAGCCAAGGGACCCACAACGTCCTGACTTTC. The encoded protein is CASSQGTHNVLTF.

Only a few counts were recorded for this clonotype. The chain is built from TRBV2 and TRBJ2-3; no clear D. The CDR3 is 12 residues long. Germline-derived CDR1 and CDR2 are SNHLY and FYNNEI. V was clipped by 9 bases and J by 5 bases, with 12 bases between them. As DNA, the CDR3 is TGTGCCAGGGTCAGCTTCGGAGATACGCAGTATTTT. Amino acid sequence: CARVSFGDTQYF.

The sample holds many counts of this clonotype. Relative to the germline gene, one junction end is altered; a read error may explain this. The chain employs TRBV30 and TRBJ1-1; D call uncertain. The germline V gene encodes CDR1 GTSNPN and CDR2 SVGIG (reference sequence). This CDR3 region has 15 residues. The CDR3 sequence is CVWSSVDGFDTEAFF. The CDR3 region has the DNA TGTGTCTGGAGTAGCGTGGACGGGTTCGACACTGAAGCTTTCTTT.

This clonotype has more than one count but fewer than ten. The J gene is TRBJ2-5, the V gene TRBV7-9; D is possibly TRBD2 (6 bases). The CDR3 loop spans 17 amino acids. Germline assignment: CDR1 SEHNR and CDR2 FQNEAQ (reference sequence). V was pared by 3 bases and J by 4 bases, with 21 bases between. This CDR3 is CASSFSGAAGRGETQYF. In DNA, the CDR3 is TGTGCCAGCAGCTTTAGTGGGGCTGCGGGAAGGGGAGAGACCCAGTACTTC.

This clonotype was seen repeatedly, ten times or more. This chain links TRBV19 with TRBJ1-5; TRBD1 matches at 12 bases. The CDR3 spans 16 residues. V shed 5 bases and J 3 bases; nucleotides not matched to a gene: 5. Germline-derived CDR1 and CDR2 are LNHDA and SQIVND (reference sequence). The CDR3 nucleotides are TGTGCCAGTAGTCCCCGGGACAGGGGGCTCAATCAGCCCCAGCATTTT. Its translation is CASSPRDRGLNQPQHF.

To note about this clonotype: A much larger clone differs by one base, so this may be a read error. The chain links TRBV7-3 to TRBJ2-5; D is undetermined. In germline, CDR1 is SGHTA, CDR2 FQGTGA. Trimming shortened V by 2 bases and J by 2 bases, and 6 bases separated the two germline ends. CDR3 length: 13 amino acids. Written as DNA, the CDR3 is TGTGCCAGCAGCTTAGGGGTACAAGAGACCCAGTACTTC. Its protein product is CASSLGVQETQYF.

This clonotype appeared a few times. The CDR3 is CSALDPSVSYEQYF. CDR3 DNA: TGCAGTGCTTTGGACCCGTCGGTCTCCTACGAGCAGTACTTC. The chain links TRBV20-1 to TRBJ2-7, with D unresolved. The CDR3 is 14 residues long. Germline V CDR1 and CDR2: DFQATT, SNEGSKA (reference sequence). V lost 5 bases and J 0 bases, leaving 14 bases between the germline ends.

There are many counts of this clonotype. The CDR3 loop is CASSLGGLAGGEQFF. DNA of the CDR3: TGTGCCAGCAGCTTGGGAGGACTAGCGGGAGGTGAGCAGTTCTTC. The chain uses TRBV5-4 and TRBJ2-1, with 14 nucleotides matching TRBD2. Trimming at V came to 0 bases and at J to 9 bases, leaving 2 bases not matched to a gene. This CDR3 region has 15 residues. CDR1 is SGHNT and CDR2 is YYREEE in the germline V gene (reference sequence).

The rearrangement joins TRBV3-1 to TRBJ1-6; 8 nucleotides agree with TRBD1. Germline CDR1 is LGHDT and CDR2 is YNNKEL (reference sequence). This CDR3 spans 17 amino acids. The V gene end was trimmed by 1 base and the J gene end by 6 bases; junction bases not matched to a gene: 8. This CDR3 reads CASSQGGQGLFNSPLHF. The CDR3 bases are TGTGCCAGCAGCCAAGGTGGACAGGGCCTCTTTAATTCACCCCTCCACTTT.

Many counts were recorded for this clonotype. J is TRBJ2-7 and V is TRBV5-6; 10 nucleotides align to TRBD2. The CDR3 sequence is 16 residues long. V was clipped by 4 bases and J by 4 bases; unmatched bases: 11. Germline CDR1 and CDR2: SGHDT and YYEEEE. The CDR3 region is CASSPTGGLAVYEQYF. The CDR3 bases are TGTGCCAGCAGCCCCACAGGTGGACTAGCGGTATACGAGCAGTACTTC.

The table lists this clonotype with a few counts. The chain couples TRBV27 to TRBJ1-1; D unresolved. This CDR3 contains 13 residues. V was pared by 6 bases and J by 4 bases, with 12 bases between. CDR1 and CDR2 from the germline V gene are MNHEY and SMNVEV (reference sequence). The CDR3 nucleotides are TGTGCCAGCAGACTGTACTCTGCCACTGAAGCTTTCTTT. Translation gives CASRLYSATEAFF.

The chain couples TRBV29-1 to TRBJ2-1; D is possibly TRBD2 (5 bases). The ends were cut back, 6 bases at V and 10 bases at J, with 13 bases in the middle. The CDR3 extends over 11 amino acids. CDR1 SQVTM and CDR2 ANQGSEA come from the germline V gene. The CDR3 loop is CSVKDSGEQFF. CDR3 in DNA: TGCAGCGTCAAGGACTCCGGCGAGCAGTTCTTC.

In this sample, this clonotype turned up many times. This chain links TRBV7-3 with TRBJ2-7; D perhaps matches TRBD1 (6 bases). From germline, CDR1 is SGHTA and CDR2 FQGTGA. This CDR3 region has 16 residues. Trimming took 5 bases from V and 2 from J, leaving 19 bases between them. CDR3 bases: TGTGCCAGCAGCCTGACGTGGACAGCGGTTACCTACGAGCAGTACTTC. Protein: CASSLTWTAVTYEQYF. Drawing the rest from reference TRBV7-3 and TRBJ2-7, the complete variable domain is GAGVSQTPSNKVTEKGKYVELRCDPISGHTALYWYRQSLGQGPEFLIYFQGTGAADDSGLPNDRFFAVRPEGSVSTLKIQRTERGDSAVYLCASSLTWTAVTYEQYFGPGTRLTVT.

This clonotype was picked up a small number of times. The chain combines TRBV20-1 with TRBJ2-7; the match to TRBD1 covers 8 bases. This CDR3 spans 15 amino acids. The ends lost 3 bases at V and 0 bases at J; junction bases unmatched: 7. The germline gives CDR1 DFQATT, CDR2 SNEGSKA (reference sequence). CDR3 DNA: TGCAGTGCTAGCCCTGGACAGGGCAACTCCTACGAGCAGTACTTC. It specifies CSASPGQGNSYEQYF.

This clonotype was detected many times. This chain links TRBV4-1 with TRBJ2-2, with D possibly matching TRBD2 (5 bases). This CDR3 has 16 amino acids. Germline CDR1 and CDR2: MGHRA and YSYEKL. Trimming cost V 4 bases and J 1 base, with 13 bases left between them. The CDR3 spells CASSPLGRLNTGELFF. As DNA, the CDR3 is TGCGCCAGCAGCCCCCTAGGGAGATTGAACACCGGGGAGCTGTTTTTT.

This clonotype was observed at least ten times. The CDR3 DNA reads TGTGCCTGGAGTGTACGGCACCGGGGAGAAAAACTGTTTTTT. As protein: CAWSVRHRGEKLFF. The chain has TRBV30 and TRBJ1-4; D unresolved. CDR3 length: 14 amino acids. CDR1 is GTSNPN and CDR2 is SVGIG in the germline V gene (reference sequence). The germline V and J ends were trimmed by 0 bases and 8 bases, with 13 bases remaining between them.

This clonotype has ten or more counts. V and J are TRBV25-1 and TRBJ2-3; TRBD2 matches at 10 bases. The CDR3 sequence is 19 residues long. The V gene's germline CDR1 is MGHDK and CDR2 SYGVNS. The V segment lost 5 bases and the J segment 5 bases; nucleotides outside the gene matches: 19. CDR3 coding DNA: TGTGCCAGCAGTTGGGCCTCGCTAGCGGGAGCGCCGGGGAAAGATACGCAGTATTTT. Its translation is CASSWASLAGAPGKDTQYF.